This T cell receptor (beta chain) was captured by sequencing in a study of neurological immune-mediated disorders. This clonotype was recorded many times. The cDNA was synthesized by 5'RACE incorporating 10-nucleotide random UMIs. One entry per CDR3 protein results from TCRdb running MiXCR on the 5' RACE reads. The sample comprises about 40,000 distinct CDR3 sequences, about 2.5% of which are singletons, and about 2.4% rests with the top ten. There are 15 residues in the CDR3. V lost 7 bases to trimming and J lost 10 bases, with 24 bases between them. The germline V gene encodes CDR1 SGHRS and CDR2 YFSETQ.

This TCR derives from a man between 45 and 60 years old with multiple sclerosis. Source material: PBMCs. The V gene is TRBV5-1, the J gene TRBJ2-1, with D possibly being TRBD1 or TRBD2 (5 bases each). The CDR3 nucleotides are TGCGCCAGCCATCCCGGGACCCCGAAGGGCGGGGAGCAGTTCTTC. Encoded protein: CASHPGTPKGGEQFF.